This is a list of T cell receptor beta chains from one sample in a study of regulatory T cells in long-lasting Graves disease. TCRdb called the multiplex PCR reads again in MiXCR, with one record for every CDR3 protein. The data contain hundreds of thousands of distinct CDR3 sequences, 16% of them singletons. The data also belong to a second study, concerning T cells in Graves' hyperthyroidism and ophthalmopathy.

The sample in question was peripheral blood mononuclear cells (PBMCs), obtained at new diagnosis, from a patient treated with antithyroid drugs. Receptor source: a man aged 35 to 55 with Graves disease. The CDR3 runs from the conserved cysteine through the conserved F or W. D genes are given only for firm matches. Clone size is shown for a subset of rows, as once, few, many or a class of expanded clone.

many	NA	TRBV2	TRBJ1-5	CASSQVYENQPQHF	TGTGCCAGCAGTCAAGTTTATGAAAATCAGCCCCAGCATTTT
NA	TRBD2	TRBV20-1	TRBJ2-3	CSAAGNLSGGEFTDTQYF	TGCAGTGCTGCGGGTAACCTTAGCGGGGGAGAATTCACAGATACGCAGTATTTT
many	TRBD1	TRBV7-2	TRBJ2-7	CASSSGQGAYEQYF	TGTGCCAGCAGCTCGGGACAGGGGGCCTACGAGCAGTACTTC
many	NA	TRBV20-1	TRBJ2-3	CSAFRGAGEADTQYF	TGCAGTGCTTTTAGGGGGGCAGGGGAGGCGGATACGCAGTATTTT
many	NA	TRBV5-1	TRBJ1-5	CASSCQGYQPQHF	TGTGCCAGCAGCTGCCAGGGTTATCAGCCCCAGCATTTT
many	NA	TRBV7-8	TRBJ2-1	CASTTKRASYNEQFF	TGTGCCAGCACCACTAAGCGGGCCTCCTACAATGAGCAGTTCTTC
many	TRBD1	TRBV2	TRBJ2-1	CASSKRTGYNEQFF	TGTGCCAGCAGTAAAAGGACAGGCTACAATGAGCAGTTCTTC
many	TRBD1	TRBV20-1	TRBJ1-1	CSANDRGRNTEAFF	TGCAGTGCTAATGACAGGGGCCGGAACACTGAAGCTTTCTTT
NA	NA	TRBV28	TRBJ1-2	CASRRTRNYGYTF	TGTGCCAGCAGGAGGACAAGGAACTATGGCTACACCTTC
NA	NA	TRBV18	TRBJ2-2	CASSATGDLWAGELFF	TGTGCCAGCTCAGCCACCGGGGATCTCTGGGCCGGGGAGCTGTTTTTT
NA	NA	TRBV6-1	TRBJ2-2	CASSPPGPWGELFF	TGTGCCAGCAGCCCGCCCGGGCCCTGGGGGGAGCTGTTTTTT
many	NA	TRBV7-8	TRBJ2-7	CASSLARTNEQYF	TGTGCCAGCAGCTTAGCGCGGACCAACGAGCAGTACTTC
NA	NA	TRBV7-8	TRBJ2-6	CASSLTISGANVLTF	TGTGCCAGCAGCTTAACTATCTCTGGGGCCAACGTCCTGACTTTC
many	NA	TRBV20-1	TRBJ2-5	CSTNQGQETQYF	TGCAGTACGAATCAGGGCCAAGAGACCCAGTACTTC
many	TRBD2	TRBV19	TRBJ2-1	CASSRTRSYNEQFF	TGTGCCAGTTCCCGGACTAGATCCTACAATGAGCAGTTCTTC
many	NA	TRBV6-2/TRBV6-3	TRBJ2-1	CASSQKTGWRANEQFF	TGTGCCAGCAGTCAGAAGACAGGGTGGAGGGCAAATGAGCAGTTCTTC
NA	TRBD2	TRBV2	TRBJ2-5	CASRGPQLAGQETQYF	TGTGCCAGCAGGGGCCCGCAACTAGCGGGCCAAGAGACCCAGTACTTC
many	TRBD2	TRBV3-1	TRBJ2-1	CASSRGGGATHEQFF	TGTGCCAGCTCCCGCGGGGGGGGGGCCACACATGAGCAGTTCTTC
many	NA	TRBV19	TRBJ2-3	CASSIGPDADTQYF	TGTGCCAGTAGTATTGGACCTGACGCAGATACGCAGTATTTT
NA	TRBD1	TRBV20-1	TRBJ1-1	CSAVGTGGMNTEAFF	TGCAGTGCTGTCGGGACAGGGGGGATGAACACTGAAGCTTTCTTT
many	NA	TRBV4-2	TRBJ1-4	CASRRGGRKNEELFF	TGTGCCAGCAGGCGAGGGGGACGGAAGAATGAGGAACTGTTTTTT
many	TRBD2	TRBV7-2	TRBJ2-5	CASSPWTGGETQYF	TGTGCCAGCAGCCCGTGGACGGGGGGAGAGACCCAGTACTTC
many	NA	TRBV28	TRBJ2-1	CASSHLGDNSNEQFF	TGTGCCAGCAGCCACTTGGGGGACAACTCCAATGAGCAGTTCTTC
many	NA	TRBV11-2	TRBJ2-3	CASSLDGQGLADTQYF	TGTGCCAGCAGCTTAGATGGGCAGGGTTTGGCAGATACGCAGTATTTT
many	NA	TRBV2	TRBJ1-2	CASSGANYGYTF	TGTGCCAGCAGTGGGGCTAACTATGGCTACACCTTC
few	NA	TRBV4-2	TRBJ1-4	CASNPSTNEKLFF	TGTGCCAGCAATCCCTCAACTAATGAAAAACTGTTTTTT
few	NA	TRBV20-1	TRBJ2-5	CSAQEGGETQYF	TGCAGTGCTCAAGAGGGGGGTGAGACCCAGTACTTC
NA	TRBD1	TRBV7-3	TRBJ2-5	CASSLIPGGETQYF	TGTGCCAGCAGCTTAATACCAGGGGGCGAGACCCAGTACTTC
few	TRBD1	TRBV6-2/TRBV6-3	TRBJ2-1	CASSADRGYEQFF	TGTGCCAGCAGTGCGGACAGGGGTTATGAGCAGTTCTTC